This TCR beta chain was sequenced during a study of blood T cell repertoires in COVID-19. As handled by the study authors: Using reference gene primer amplification, nucleated cell counts were estimated. Produced via immunoSEQ multiplex PCR; TCRdb's table is partial and in-frame only. The DNA was the basis for D and trimming; V, J and clone size are from that table. The sample lists 400,000 to 450,000 clones, around 90% seen once, with roughly 0.76% in the top ten. Recruited during active infection, patients (from Seattle) were subsequently followed longitudinally. The clonotype comes from a man younger than 30 with COVID-19, enrolled during active disease. Sequencing used peripheral blood.

The CDR3 DNA sequence: TGTGCCAGTAGTATCGGACAGAGGAACACCGGGGAGCTGTTTTTT. Its translation: CASSIGQRNTGELFF. The V gene is TRBV19, the J gene TRBJ2-2; the D gene is possibly TRBD1 (6 bases). The CDR3 spans 15 residues. Between the trimmed V and J ends, which lost 3 bases and 1 base, there was a span of 9 bases. Germline assignment: CDR1 LNHDA and CDR2 SQIVND (reference sequence).